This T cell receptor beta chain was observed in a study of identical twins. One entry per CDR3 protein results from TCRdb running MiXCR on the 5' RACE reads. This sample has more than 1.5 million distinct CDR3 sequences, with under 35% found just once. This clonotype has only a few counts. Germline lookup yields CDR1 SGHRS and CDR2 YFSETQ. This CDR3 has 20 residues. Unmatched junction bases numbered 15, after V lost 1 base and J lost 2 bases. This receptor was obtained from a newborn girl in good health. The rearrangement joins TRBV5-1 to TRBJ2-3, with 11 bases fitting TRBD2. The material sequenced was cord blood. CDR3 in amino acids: CASSLNSYALAGAPTDTQYF. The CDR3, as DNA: TGCGCCAGCAGCTTGAACTCTTACGCACTAGCGGGGGCCCCCACAGATACGCAGTATTTT.